These 22 T cell receptor beta chains were all obtained from the same sample, sequenced in a study of identical twins. One entry per CDR3 protein results from TCRdb running MiXCR on the 5' RACE reads. This sample has roughly 1,500,000 distinct CDR3 sequences, with under 35% found just once. Input material: cord blood. The source of these receptors is a newborn girl in good health.

The rearrangement links TRBV5-1 to TRBJ2-1; a possible D gene is TRBD2 (6 bases). CDR3 size: 15 residues. Germline V gene sequence: CDR1 SGHRS, CDR2 YFSETQ. V was shortened by 0 bases and J by 3 bases, with 10 bases between the two germline ends. The CDR3, as DNA: TGCGCCAGCAGCTTGGTGGTTAGCGGCTACAATGAGCAGTTCTTC. Translated, it gives CASSLVVSGYNEQFF.

The chain couples TRBV12-3 or TRBV12-4 to TRBJ2-3; weak D call: TRBD2 (6 bases). Trimming removed 6 bases at V and 2 bases at J, with 18 bases between. This CDR3 has 16 amino acids. CDR3 bases: TGTGCCAGCAGGGCGCGGGACTCCCTGCTCACAGATACGCAGTATTTT. Protein: CASRARDSLLTDTQYF.

Notes on this clonotype: Being one base from a much bigger clone, this may be a read error. The chain carries TRBV24-1 and TRBJ2-1; possibly TRBD2 for D (6 bases). Trimming shortened V by 12 bases and J by 7 bases, and 15 bases separated the two germline ends. The CDR3 length is 12 residues. CDR1 is KGHDR, CDR2 SFDVKD, per germline. The CDR3 here is CASMARDNEQFF. The CDR3 nucleotides are TGTGCCTCCATGGCGCGGGATAATGAGCAGTTCTTC.

This clonotype was picked up a small number of times. The chain employs TRBV7-9 and TRBJ2-7; 7 bases line up with TRBD1. Germline V gene lookup returns CDR1 SEHNR and CDR2 FQNEAQ (reference sequence). The CDR3 runs to 18 residues. The V segment lost 4 bases and the J segment 0 bases; nucleotides outside the gene matches: 15. Here the CDR3 DNA reads TGTGCCAGCAGCTCCGACAGGGAAGCGCTCCAAAGCTCCTACGAGCAGTACTTC. Amino acid sequence: CASSSDREALQSSYEQYF.

V gene TRBV20-1 combines with J gene TRBJ2-7, with 8 bases that match TRBD1. The V gene end was trimmed by 1 base and the J gene end by 0 bases; junction bases not matched to a gene: 2. The CDR3 consists of 14 residues. The germline gives CDR1 DFQATT, CDR2 SNEGSKA (reference sequence). The DNA of the CDR3 is TGCAGTGCTAGAGGGGACAGGTTCTCCTACGAGCAGTACTTC. Translation: CSARGDRFSYEQYF.

The chain couples TRBV11-2 to TRBJ2-1; the match to TRBD2 covers 14 bases. V gave up 5 bases and J gave up 7 bases; unmatched junction bases: 7. The V gene's germline CDR1 is SGHAT and CDR2 FQNNGV. This CDR3 is 16 amino acids long. The CDR3 DNA sequence: TGTGCCAGCAGCCCGACTAGCGGGAGGGCTTGGAATGAGCAGTTCTTC. Its translation: CASSPTSGRAWNEQFF.

The V and J genes are TRBV6-5 and TRBJ1-5, with TRBD1 matching over 7 bases. Germline values: CDR1 MNHEY, CDR2 SVGAGI. Trimming took 0 bases from V and 2 from J; bases not matched to a gene: 10. CDR3 length equals 18 residues. The CDR3 DNA follows: TGTGCCAGCAGTTACTCGCTGACAGGGTTAGAGGGCAATCAGCCCCAGCATTTT. Translation gives CASSYSLTGLEGNQPQHF.

The rearrangement uses TRBV5-4 and TRBJ2-5, with 14 bases that match TRBD2. With the DNA end fitting TRBJ2-7 better, the J assignment may be wrong. In germline, CDR1 is SGHNT, CDR2 YYREEE (reference sequence). CDR3 length: 18 amino acids. The CDR3 region is CASSFSGLAGVKGLEQYF. CDR3 coding DNA: TGTGCCAGCAGCTTTTCGGGACTAGCGGGAGTCAAGGGACTCGAGCAGTACTTC.

V and J are TRBV20-1 and TRBJ2-3; D is unresolved. The V gene's germline CDR1 is DFQATT and CDR2 SNEGSKA (reference sequence). V lost 6 bases and J 2 bases, leaving 12 bases between the germline ends. The CDR3 totals 13 residues. CDR3 in DNA: TGCAGTGCCTCGACCCTATCCACAGATACGCAGTATTTT. Its translation: CSASTLSTDTQYF.

This clonotype was detected a few times. This chain joins TRBV28 and TRBJ2-1, with 14 nucleotides matching TRBD2. CDR3 length: 15 residues. Germline assignment: CDR1 MDHEN and CDR2 SYDVKM. Trimming at V came to 3 bases and at J to 13 bases, leaving 8 bases not matched to a gene. In DNA form, the CDR3 reads TGTGCCAGCAGTTTGGGACTAGCGGGAGTTGAGACCCAGTTCTTC. Its protein product is CASSLGLAGVETQFF. The full variable domain, its missing parts supplied by reference TRBV28 and TRBJ2-1, is DVKVTQSSRYLVKRTGEKVFLECVQDMDHENMFWYRQDPGLGLRLIYFSYDVKMKEKGDIPEGYSVSREKKERFSLILESASTNQTSMYLCASSLGLAGVETQFFGPGTRLTVL.

The table lists this clonotype with a few counts. CDR3: CASSLIARDNEKLFF. In nucleotides, the CDR3 is TGTGCCAGCAGCTTAATTGCCAGGGATAATGAAAAACTGTTTTTT. The chain couples TRBV7-6 to TRBJ1-4, with D perhaps TRBD1 (5 bases). V lost 2 bases, J lost 4 bases, and 11 bases lay in between. From germline, CDR1 is SGHVS and CDR2 FNYEAQ. The CDR3 spans 15 residues.

This clonotype was counted ten times or more. The chain carries TRBV20-1 and TRBJ2-1; 7 bases align to TRBD2. The V gene's germline CDR1 is DFQATT and CDR2 SNEGSKA (reference sequence). The CDR3 has 11 residues. CDR3: CSGTTYNEQFF. The CDR3 DNA sequence: TGCAGCGGGACTACCTACAATGAGCAGTTCTTC.

The genes are TRBV7-9 and TRBJ2-4, with a tentative D call TRBD2 (6 bases). The last part of the DNA fits TRBJ2-7 better; the J call may be wrong. The CDR3 consists of 16 residues. Germline lookup yields CDR1 SEHNR and CDR2 FQNEAQ (reference sequence). The CDR3 reads CASSLGGPTVSYEQYF. CDR3 sequence (DNA): TGTGCCAGCAGCTTGGGAGGACCGACAGTCTCCTACGAGCAGTACTTC.

This clonotype occurred many times. The rearrangement uses TRBV29-1 and TRBJ2-7; 8 positions match TRBD1. Trimming removed 4 bases from V and 0 bases from J; junction bases left unmatched: 8. The CDR3 loop spans 15 amino acids. Germline V gene sequence: CDR1 SQVTM, CDR2 ANQGSEA. Here the CDR3 DNA reads TGCAGCGTTGCCCAGGGGGCGTCCTCCTCCTACGAGCAGTACTTC. Translation gives CSVAQGASSSYEQYF.

V gene TRBV11-2 combines with J gene TRBJ1-2, with TRBD1 matching over 7 bases. Germline-derived CDR1 and CDR2 are SGHAT and FQNNGV. The junction had 6 bases not matched to a gene; V was cut back by 5 bases and J by 3 bases. This CDR3 comprises 14 residues. The CDR3 loop reads CASSLQGHYYGYTF. CDR3 DNA: TGTGCCAGCAGCCTACAGGGGCACTACTATGGCTACACCTTC.

In this sample, this clonotype turned up a few times. The J gene is TRBJ2-3, the V gene TRBV11-2; D perhaps matches TRBD2 (6 bases). CDR1 is SGHAT and CDR2 is FQNNGV in the germline V gene. V lost 3 bases and J 0 bases, leaving 13 bases between the germline ends. The CDR3 loop spans 16 amino acids. The CDR3 reads CASSFSGVASTDTQYF. CDR3 nucleotides: TGTGCCAGCAGCTTCTCGGGGGTCGCTAGCACAGATACGCAGTATTTT.

The chain carries TRBV7-2 and TRBJ1-1; D is undetermined. Germline assignment: CDR1 SGHTA and CDR2 FQGNSA. The CDR3 has 13 residues. Trimming removed 5 bases at V and 8 bases at J, with 15 bases between. The CDR3 sequence: CASSPYWDLEAFF. CDR3 DNA: TGTGCCAGCAGCCCATACTGGGATCTCGAAGCTTTCTTT.

A few counts support this clonotype. This sequence joins TRBV28 and TRBJ2-3, with 11 bases lining up with TRBD2. V gave up 3 bases and J gave up 7 bases; unmatched junction bases: 9. Germline CDR1 MDHEN, CDR2 SYDVKM. CDR3 length equals 16 residues. The CDR3 nucleotides are TGTGCCAGCAGTTTTTGGACTAGCGGGTCCCCCAATACGCAGTATTTT. As protein: CASSFWTSGSPNTQYF. The full variable domain, rest sourced from reference TRBV28 and TRBJ2-3, is DVKVTQSSRYLVKRTGEKVFLECVQDMDHENMFWYRQDPGLGLRLIYFSYDVKMKEKGDIPEGYSVSREKKERFSLILESASTNQTSMYLCASSFWTSGSPNTQYFGPGTRLTVL.

This clonotype was seen only a few times. The V call is TRBV28, the J call TRBJ1-2; D gene ambiguous. Per the germline V gene, CDR1 is MDHEN and CDR2 is SYDVKM. Between the trimmed V and J ends, which lost 5 bases and 4 bases, there was a span of 14 bases. This CDR3 is built from 14 residues. The CDR3 DNA follows: TGTGCCAGCAGTCCCCACCACCTCGGCTATGGCTACACCTTC. It yields the protein CASSPHHLGYGYTF.

The chain links TRBV11-2 to TRBJ1-5; no clear D gene. Germline V CDR1 and CDR2: SGHAT, FQNNGV. V lost 5 bases, J lost 2 bases, and 13 bases lay in between. The CDR3 extends over 15 amino acids. The CDR3 loop reads CASSKHPTGNQPQHF. CDR3 sequence (DNA): TGTGCCAGCAGCAAACACCCCACAGGCAATCAGCCCCAGCATTTT.

This clonotype was seen only a few times. V is TRBV5-6 and J is TRBJ1-5; no reliable D call. The CDR3 spans 15 residues. V was shortened by 5 bases and J by 1 base, with 13 bases between the two germline ends. Germline loops: CDR1 SGHDT, CDR2 YYEEEE. This CDR3 is CASSRGRRSNQPQHF. In DNA form, the CDR3 reads TGTGCCAGCAGTAGAGGACGGAGAAGCAATCAGCCCCAGCATTTT.

This chain joins TRBV7-9 and TRBJ1-5; D is possibly TRBD1 (6 bases). V was clipped by 4 bases and J by 7 bases, with 11 bases between them. The CDR3 runs 13 residues. CDR1 and CDR2 from the germline V gene are SEHNR and FQNEAQ (reference sequence). The CDR3 coding sequence is TGTGCCAGCAGCTGGGGGGCGGACCAGCCCCAGCATTTT. Residues: CASSWGADQPQHF.